A single sample gave rise to the 22 T cell receptor beta chains below, sequenced in a study of blood T cell repertoires in COVID-19. Using immunoSEQ multiplex PCR, the repertoire was profiled, and TCRdb retains in-frame clones only, with some absent. The sample records approximately 110,000 clones, around 80% being singletons. The sample consisted of peripheral blood. The receptors were sampled from a woman of 80 years or more with acute or convalescent COVID-19.

The V call is TRBV7-2, the J call TRBJ1-2, with a weak D call TRBD1 (6 bases). Per germline, CDR1 SGHTA and CDR2 FQGNSA. This CDR3 has 13 amino acids. V was trimmed by 5 bases and J by 7 bases, leaving 14 bases between them. The chain's CDR3 is CASSPTGLGGYTF. The CDR3 nucleotides are TGTGCCAGCAGCCCCACAGGGCTCGGTGGCTACACCTTC.

The CDR3 protein is CASSRGDTEAFF. The DNA of the CDR3 is TGTGCCAGCAGTAGGGGCGACACTGAAGCTTTCTTT. The V gene is TRBV2, the J gene TRBJ1-1; perhaps TRBD1 as D (5 bases). Trimming shortened V by 5 bases and J by 3 bases, and 7 bases separated the two germline ends. This CDR3 spans 12 amino acids. The germline CDR1 and CDR2 sequences are SNHLY and FYNNEI.

This chain's CDR3 is CASSFQGGGDTQYF. Here the CDR3 DNA reads TGTGCCAGCAGCTTTCAAGGGGGGGGAGATACGCAGTATTTT. The gene calls are TRBV5-5 and TRBJ2-3, with a weak D call TRBD2 (7 bases). Deletions cut 2 bases from V and 5 bases from J, with 12 bases between. CDR3 length: 14 residues. Germline assignment: CDR1 SGHKS and CDR2 YYEKEE (reference sequence).

A few counts support this clone. This chain links TRBV5-4 with TRBJ2-1; TRBD2 matches 7 bases. Germline loops: CDR1 SGHNT, CDR2 YYREEE (reference sequence). The V segment lost 4 bases and the J segment 5 bases; nucleotides outside the gene matches: 9. This CDR3 comprises 15 residues. In DNA, the CDR3 is TGTGCCAGCAGCCACGAGGGGCTAGCGGACAATGAGCAGTTCTTC. Its translation is CASSHEGLADNEQFF.

The chain has TRBV19 and TRBJ2-3, with D possibly being TRBD2 (7 bases). V was cut by 2 bases and J by 0 bases, with 12 bases left in between. The CDR3 has 16 residues. Per the germline V gene, CDR1 is LNHDA and CDR2 is SQIVND (reference sequence). The CDR3 region has the DNA TGTGCCAGTAGTATAATCGCGGGGGCTAGCACAGATACGCAGTATTTT. It translates to CASSIIAGASTDTQYF. Full variable domain (remainder filled in from reference TRBV19 and TRBJ2-3): DGGITQSPKYLFRKEGQNVTLSCEQNLNHDAMYWYRQDPGQGLRLIYYSQIVNDFQKGDIAEGYSVSREKKESFPLTVTSAQKNPTAFYLCASSIIAGASTDTQYFGPGTRLTVL.

The chain has TRBV29-1 and TRBJ2-2; 7 positions match TRBD1. Germline V gene sequence: CDR1 SQVTM, CDR2 ANQGSEA. The CDR3 is 13 residues long. CDR3 nucleotides: TGCAGTGGGGGACAGACGAACACCGGGGAGCTGTTTTTT. Its translation is CSGGQTNTGELFF.

Note on this clone: The same CDR3 also results from other DNA sequences found in this sample. The CDR3 is CASSPSGSSYNEQFF. The CDR3 region has the DNA TGCGCCAGCAGCCCTAGCGGGAGCTCCTACAATGAGCAGTTCTTC. V usage is TRBV5-1 and J usage is TRBJ2-1; TRBD2 matches at 10 bases. The junction had 1 base not matched to a gene; V was cut back by 4 bases and J by 0 bases. The CDR3 loop spans 15 amino acids. Germline V CDR1 and CDR2: SGHRS, YFSETQ.

The gene calls are TRBV10-3 and TRBJ1-5; possibly TRBD1 for D (5 bases). V gave up 10 bases and J gave up 0 bases, with 19 bases separating them. The V gene's germline CDR1 is ENHRY and CDR2 SYGVKD. The CDR3 is 16 amino acids. The CDR3 nucleotides read TGTGCCACAAGACAAAGGGCGGGGGATAGCAATCAGCCCCAGCATTTT. Its protein is CATRQRAGDSNQPQHF.

This clone appeared a single time. The chain employs TRBV6-5 and TRBJ2-3; 8 bases fit TRBD2. Germline CDR1 reads MNHEY; CDR2 reads SVGAGI. This CDR3 comprises 15 residues. V lost 7 bases and J lost 2; bases outside the gene matches: 8. The CDR3 coding sequence is TGTGCCAGCACGGAGAATAGCGGGAACACAGATACGCAGTATTTT. Residues: CASTENSGNTDTQYF.

This chain connects TRBV2 to TRBJ2-2, with D possibly matching TRBD2 (5 bases). V was trimmed by 3 bases and J by 5 bases, leaving 7 bases between them. The CDR3 has 13 amino acids. Germline V gene lookup returns CDR1 SNHLY and CDR2 FYNNEI. This chain's CDR3 is CASSEDLTGELFF. CDR3 DNA sequence: TGTGCCAGCAGTGAGGACTTAACCGGGGAGCTGTTTTTT.

This clone showed up just a few times. The chain recombines TRBV9 with TRBJ2-3, with 10 bases matching TRBD2. Trimming cost V 4 bases and J 2 bases; bases outside gene matches: 7. The CDR3 sequence is 16 residues long. In germline, CDR1 is SGDLS, CDR2 YYNGEE. Here the CDR3 DNA reads TGTGCCAGCAGCATATTAGCGGGAGGAGTCACAGATACGCAGTATTTT. This gives the protein CASSILAGGVTDTQYF.

This clone has a handful of counts. The chain has TRBV15 and TRBJ2-7; 10 bases match TRBD1. With 2 bases clipped from V and 5 bases from J, the junction kept 6 bases outside the gene matches. From germline, CDR1 is LNHNV and CDR2 YYDKDF (reference sequence). This CDR3 is 15 amino acids long. The CDR3 protein is CATSRPGTGVHEQYF. In DNA form, the CDR3 reads TGTGCCACCAGCAGACCCGGGACAGGGGTCCACGAGCAGTACTTC.

The chain joins TRBV7-8 to TRBJ1-1; tentative D call: TRBD1 (5 bases). Per germline, CDR1 SGHVS and CDR2 FQNEAQ. Trimming pared 5 bases from V and 10 bases from J, leaving 14 bases between. CDR3 length equals 12 residues. This CDR3 is CASSPVGGSAFF. DNA of the CDR3: TGTGCCAGCAGCCCCGTGGGGGGGTCAGCTTTCTTT.

V usage is TRBV4-3 and J usage is TRBJ1-1; 7 positions agree with TRBD1. The CDR3 runs to 16 residues. Germline V gives CDR1 LGHNA, CDR2 YSLEER. The V and J ends lost 0 bases and 3 bases, in that order; junction bases with no gene match: 7. CDR3 DNA: TGCGCCAGCAGCCAAGATCCGAGGGGGCGATACACTGAAGCTTTCTTT. Protein sequence: CASSQDPRGRYTEAFF.

V gene TRBV5-6 combines with J gene TRBJ2-5; D gene ambiguous. Germline V lookup: CDR1 SGHDT, CDR2 YYEEEE. Trimming removed 0 bases from V and 7 bases from J, with 7 bases in between. The CDR3 runs 12 residues. CDR3 residues: CASSLVVGTQYF. CDR3 DNA: TGTGCCAGCAGCTTGGTAGTCGGGACCCAGTACTTC.

The chain employs TRBV7-8 and TRBJ2-7, with 7 bases matching TRBD1. The CDR3 runs 16 residues. Per germline, CDR1 SGHVS and CDR2 FQNEAQ. Germline trimming cut 0 bases from V and 2 bases from J; bases unmatched to any gene: 7. CDR3 DNA: TGTGCCAGCAGCTTAGCGAGGACAGGAACAACCTACGAGCAGTACTTC. Encoded protein: CASSLARTGTTYEQYF.

The J gene is TRBJ1-5, the V gene TRBV4-1; TRBD1 aligns across 9 bases. The V gene end was trimmed by 3 bases and the J gene end by 4 bases; junction bases not matched to a gene: 4. Germline CDR1 and CDR2: MGHRA and YSYEKL. The CDR3 is made up of 15 amino acids. CDR3 loop: CASSQLDRGNQPQHF. The CDR3 DNA is TGCGCCAGCAGCCAGTTGGACAGGGGAAATCAGCCCCAGCATTTT.

This sequence joins TRBV7-8 and TRBJ1-2; maybe TRBD1 (6 bases). V was pared by 5 bases and J by 4 bases, with 11 bases between. The germline V gene has CDR1 SGHVS and CDR2 FQNEAQ. This CDR3 is built from 13 residues. In DNA form, the CDR3 reads TGTGCCAGCAGCGAGGGGGTCGGCTATGGCTACACCTTC. It codes for CASSEGVGYGYTF. Full variable domain (rest looked up from reference TRBV7-8 and TRBJ1-2): GAGVSQSPRYKVAKRGQDVALRCDPISGHVSLFWYQQALGQGPEFLTYFQNEAQLDKSGLPSDRFFAERPEGSVSTLKIQRTQQEDSAVYLCASSEGVGYGYTFGSGTRLTVV.

This chain links TRBV5-6 with TRBJ2-2; no clear D gene. The germline V gene encodes CDR1 SGHDT and CDR2 YYEEEE. This CDR3 has 12 residues. Trimming shortened V by 5 bases and J by 8 bases, and 10 bases separated the two germline ends. The CDR3 reads CASSLLGGELFF. In nucleotides, the CDR3 is TGTGCCAGCAGTCTACTTGGTGGGGAGCTGTTTTTT.

The V call is TRBV2, the J call TRBJ1-2; tentatively, D is TRBD1 (5 bases). Germline V gene lookup returns CDR1 SNHLY and CDR2 FYNNEI. Between the trimmed V and J ends, which lost 3 bases and 5 bases, there was a span of 16 bases. This CDR3 spans 15 amino acids. The CDR3 DNA sequence: TGTGCCAGCAGTGATGGCGCTCCGAAGGGGTATGGCTACACCTTC. This translates into CASSDGAPKGYGYTF.

This sequence joins TRBV6-2 or TRBV6-3 and TRBJ2-2; TRBD1 aligns across 8 bases. Germline V gene lookup returns CDR1 MNHEY and CDR2 SVGEGT. There are 15 residues in the CDR3. V shed 2 bases and J 9 bases; nucleotides not matched to a gene: 8. CDR3 residues: CASSYGTGLAWELFF. In DNA form, the CDR3 reads TGTGCCAGCAGTTACGGGACAGGTCTTGCTTGGGAGCTGTTTTTT.

This chain uses TRBV9 with TRBJ2-3, with TRBD2 matching over 9 bases. Germline CDR1 SGDLS, CDR2 YYNGEE. Losses at the gene ends were 2 bases for V and 1 base for J; bases not matched to a gene: 2. This CDR3 is 15 amino acids long. The CDR3 here is CASSVLAGGTDTQYF. CDR3 coding DNA: TGTGCCAGCAGCGTCTTAGCGGGGGGCACAGATACGCAGTATTTT.